Listed below are T cell receptor beta chains from one sample, sequenced in a study of blood T cell repertoires in COVID-19. Here immunoSEQ multiplex PCR was the method, and the copy in TCRdb shows in-frame clones only, minus some. The sample comprises roughly 130,000 clones, over 75% of which are singletons, and 16% rests with the top ten. The sample taken for sequencing was peripheral blood. Receptor source: a man between 60 and 75 years old with active or convalescent COVID-19. The CDR3 runs from the conserved cysteine through the conserved F or W. D genes are given only for firm matches.

V gene: TRBV5-4
D gene: TRBD2
J gene: TRBJ2-3
CDR3 DNA: TGTGCCAGCGGCCGACTAGCGGGAGATATAGATACGCAGTATTTT
CDR3 protein: CASGRLAGDIDTQYF

V gene: TRBV4-3
D gene: TRBD2
J gene: TRBJ2-1
CDR3 DNA: TGCGCCAGCAGCCAAGGGGGAGCGGGGCACGATGAGCAGTTCTTC
CDR3 protein: CASSQGGAGHDEQFF

V gene: TRBV5-4
D gene: TRBD2
J gene: TRBJ2-7
CDR3 DNA: TGTGCCAGCAGCTTGGGGGCAGCAACTATGGGAGGGGAGCAGTACTTC
CDR3 protein: CASSLGAATMGGEQYF

V gene: TRBV6-5
D gene: -
J gene: TRBJ2-1
CDR3 DNA: TGCACCACAGGAAAAGGGCACAATGAGCAGTTCTTC
CDR3 protein: CTTGKGHNEQFF

V gene: TRBV4-3
D gene: -
J gene: TRBJ1-1
CDR3 DNA: TGCGCCAGCAGCCAAGATGGGCCCCCCGGGGACACTGAAGCTTTCTTT
CDR3 protein: CASSQDGPPGDTEAFF

V gene: TRBV30
D gene: TRBD1
J gene: TRBJ1-6
CDR3 DNA: TGTGCCCGCTACAGGGGTCGGAATTCACCCCTCCACTTT
CDR3 protein: CARYRGRNSPLHF

V gene: TRBV18
D gene: -
J gene: TRBJ2-1
CDR3 DNA: TGTGCCAGCTCATCTGAACAGGGCTCCTACAATGAGCAGTTCTTC
CDR3 protein: CASSSEQGSYNEQFF

V gene: TRBV7-2
D gene: TRBD1
J gene: TRBJ1-2
CDR3 DNA: TGTGCCAGCATCCCCCGAGCCGGGACAGGCATGTATGGCTACACCTTC
CDR3 protein: CASIPRAGTGMYGYTF

V gene: TRBV14
D gene: -
J gene: TRBJ2-5
CDR3 DNA: TGTGCCAGCAGCCAAGATCTGAGAGAGACCCAGTACTTC
CDR3 protein: CASSQDLRETQYF

V gene: TRBV6-5
D gene: TRBD2
J gene: TRBJ2-7
CDR3 DNA: TGTGCCAGCACACTAGCGGGAGCGACCTACGAGCAGTACTTC
CDR3 protein: CASTLAGATYEQYF

V gene: TRBV3-1/TRBV3-2
D gene: -
J gene: TRBJ2-2
CDR3 DNA: TGTGCCAGCAGCAGCAGGGTCGACGGGGAGCTGTTTTTT
CDR3 protein: CASSSRVDGELFF

V gene: TRBV19
D gene: -
J gene: TRBJ2-1
CDR3 DNA: TGTGCCAGTACTAGCGCTGCCACCTACAATGAGCAGTTCTTC
CDR3 protein: CASTSAATYNEQFF

V gene: TRBV7-9
D gene: -
J gene: TRBJ1-3
CDR3 DNA: TGTGCCAGCAGCTCCGTAGGGGATGGAAACACCATATATTTT
CDR3 protein: CASSSVGDGNTIYF

V gene: TRBV19
D gene: -
J gene: TRBJ1-5
CDR3 DNA: TGTGCCAGTAGTCCTATTGCAGGGAACCAGCCCCAGCATTTT
CDR3 protein: CASSPIAGNQPQHF

V gene: TRBV28
D gene: TRBD2
J gene: TRBJ2-1
CDR3 DNA: TGTGCCAGCAGTCCTAGCGGGAGGGGGAGGAATGAGCAGTTCTTC
CDR3 protein: CASSPSGRGRNEQFF

V gene: TRBV14
D gene: TRBD2
J gene: TRBJ2-1
CDR3 DNA: TGTGCCAGCAGCTACCGGGGGGGGCGGAGTGAGCAGTTCTTC
CDR3 protein: CASSYRGGRSEQFF

V gene: TRBV5-4
D gene: TRBD1
J gene: TRBJ2-1
CDR3 DNA: TGTGCCAGCAGCCGCAAATTGAGACTACAGGGGCCTGCCTACAATGAGCAGTTCTTC
CDR3 protein: CASSRKLRLQGPAYNEQFF

V gene: TRBV29-1
D gene: -
J gene: TRBJ2-1
CDR3 DNA: TGCAGCGTTAGAACCGGCGGTCAGTTCTTC
CDR3 protein: CSVRTGGQFF

V gene: TRBV9
D gene: -
J gene: TRBJ1-1
CDR3 DNA: TGTGCCAGCAGCGAGCCATCAGGGGTGGCTTTCTTT
CDR3 protein: CASSEPSGVAFF

V gene: TRBV10-3
D gene: -
J gene: TRBJ1-3
CDR3 DNA: TGTGCCATCAGTGAGTCGAGGGGGACTGGAAACACCATATATTTT
CDR3 protein: CAISESRGTGNTIYF

V gene: TRBV6-4
D gene: -
J gene: TRBJ2-1
CDR3 DNA: TGTGCCAGCAGTGAGACTCTTTACAATGAGCAGTTCTTC
CDR3 protein: CASSETLYNEQFF

V gene: TRBV4-1
D gene: -
J gene: TRBJ1-5
CDR3 DNA: TGCGCCAGCAGCCAGTCCGGCGGGGGCGTAGGTAGCAATCAGCCCCAGCATTTT
CDR3 protein: CASSQSGGGVGSNQPQHF

V gene: TRBV23-1
D gene: TRBD2
J gene: TRBJ2-1
CDR3 DNA: TGCGCCAGCAATCCGGGACTAGCGGGCAATGAGCAGTTCTTC
CDR3 protein: CASNPGLAGNEQFF

V gene: TRBV7-3
D gene: -
J gene: TRBJ2-1
CDR3 DNA: TGTGCCAGCAGCTTCCGAAGCGGAGGCTACAATGAGCAGTTCTTC
CDR3 protein: CASSFRSGGYNEQFF

V gene: TRBV11-1
D gene: -
J gene: TRBJ2-1
CDR3 DNA: TGTGCCAGCAGCTTAGCTCAGGGTCCCCACAATGAGCAGTTCTTC
CDR3 protein: CASSLAQGPHNEQFF

V gene: TRBV6-5
D gene: TRBD2
J gene: TRBJ2-4
CDR3 DNA: TGTGCCAGCAGTCTCGCTAGCGGGAGAAGGGACATTCAGTACTTC
CDR3 protein: CASSLASGRRDIQYF

V gene: TRBV2
D gene: TRBD1
J gene: TRBJ2-3
CDR3 DNA: TGTGCCAGCCGCGGGACAGGGGGCACAGATACGCAGTATTTT
CDR3 protein: CASRGTGGTDTQYF

V gene: TRBV28
D gene: -
J gene: TRBJ1-4
CDR3 DNA: TGTGCCAGCACCTCGTCTAATGAAAAACTGTTTTTT
CDR3 protein: CASTSSNEKLFF

V gene: TRBV18
D gene: -
J gene: TRBJ2-7
CDR3 DNA: TGTGCCAGCTCTCCCAGGACAGAACCCTACGAGCAGTACTTC
CDR3 protein: CASSPRTEPYEQYF